The entry that follows covers one TCR beta chain sequence. Its antigen remains undetermined. No base qualities exist here, and no much larger clone lies one base off it. This specimen comes from a study of shared clonotypes between healthy human individuals (dated by TCRdb to the early 2020s). In the study overall: The cohort included a few men and two women between 18 and 49 years of age. For each donor, CD4 naive and CD4 memory were each run on three plates, CD8 naive on two plates, and CD8 memory on one plate. To estimate repertoire size and how much clonotype sharing occurs between individuals, the study deeply sequenced the blood TCR repertoires of several healthy adults. Libraries were prepared and TCR repertoires were sequenced by different laboratories using diverse techniques, in order to increase sequencing depth and limit assay-specific biases. Leukapheresis yielded between about 0.85 and 10 billion PBMCs per donor.

Results the study describes overall, beyond this receptor: Compared with non-shared clonotypes, clonotypes shared by all four sorted-subset donors had higher generation probabilities. Because the study included only a small number of donors, the genetic and exposure-history diversity represented was limited. Even with the large sequencing depth, rarefaction of the sorted-subset datasets indicated that sequencing was incomplete. Estimated clonotype richness was generally larger for naive than for memory subsets. Based on pairwise subsampling, the degree of clonotype sharing among donors was expected to be affected by sequencing depth. Across a handful of donors, roughly 5% of naive CD4, 3.5% of naive CD8, about 2.3% of memory CD4, and approximately 0.42% of memory CD8 clonotypes were shared. Sampling was restricted to blood, and TCR repertoires in tissue are likely to differ from TCR repertoires in blood.

The germline V gene (reference sequence) specifies LNHDA as CDR1 and SQIVND as CDR2. Unmatched junction bases come to 7, with V trimmed by 2 bases and J by 5 bases. The CDR3 numbers 17 residues from cysteine through phenylalanine. The DNA shown is the 51-base CDR3, in frame from base 1. Using the deep immunoSEQ assay, multiplex PCR amplified TCR CDR3 regions from genomic DNA. Genomic DNA extracted from each cell subset was distributed evenly over all wells of several immunoSEQ 96-well plates, and each plate served as one replicate. Each replicate PCR for sorted subsets received roughly 200 ng genomic DNA, equal to about 30,000 T cell genomes. Purified libraries were measured with a Qubit 3.0 fluorometer, size-checked on a Bioanalyzer 2100, and measured again with the KAPA Library Quantification kit. Every immunoSEQ 96-well plate was sequenced on a separate single-read 150-cycle Illumina NextSeq 550 flow cell. Processing in the source paper ran as follows. The immunoSEQ output contained only junctional sequences without quality scores, so filtering could not match that applied to full-length reads. To assign V/J genes and CDR3, sequences were annotated using PyIR, a Python wrapper for IgBLAST v1.9, with IMGT germline references. Reads were filtered out if the reads had weak V/J assignments (E-value above 1e-6), no CDR3, stop codons, out-of-frame junctions, or ambiguous translated residues. V3J clonotypes were defined as sequences sharing an identical inferred V gene, J gene, and CDR3 amino acid sequence. Percentage overlap between repertoires was computed as shared unique clonotypes divided by the size of the smaller repertoire. Three approaches were used to assess repertoire richness: RTK rarefaction, the Chao1 estimator, and Recon v2.1 estimates of unobserved clonotypes. Generation probabilities were computed with OLGA for all TCRbeta clonotypes obtained by the gDNA method from a handful of donors. What TCRdb holds here is the immuneACCESS table cut down to in-frame rearrangements. Part of the clones is not present; checked against another copy, under half of the missing clones reflect an unresolved V gene, and the others are unexplained. V and J calls and clone size come straight from that table; D and trimming were deduced from the DNA. Across this sample there are around 1,000,000 clones, with approximately 77% seen only once. The ten top clones hold 0.89% of the sample.

Donors were healthy HIV-negative adults with no recently reported acute infections or vaccinations. All donors were Caucasian adults living in Nashville, Tennessee, USA. CD4+ T cells were enriched through magnetic negative selection, after which naive cells were positively selected on CD45RA and the remaining negative fraction served as the memory subset. Blood was collected by leukapheresis, and PBMCs were isolated by Ficoll-Histopaque density gradient centrifugation and then cryopreserved in liquid nitrogen vapor phase. Purity and quantity of every magnetically sorted T cell population were checked by analytical flow cytometry. Genomic DNA was isolated from every sorted fraction and measured by UV absorbance on a Nanodrop 2000c.

The chain employs TRBV19 and TRBJ2-1, and TRBD2 matches 12 of the central bases. Sequencing input: memory CD4+ T cells from PBMCs. The sample's cell subset or site label, decoded: CD45RA-negative fraction. The clonotype was recovered from a man younger than 30 in good health. Some clones in this sample may be carry-over from other donors' samples. Here the CDR3 is given as CASSIRLAGGRDNEQFF. The DNA reads as follows: TGTGCCAGTAGTATAAGGCTAGCGGGAGGGCGCGACAATGAGCAGTTCTTC.